The following is a T cell receptor beta chain sequence with its context. No antigen is known for it. No infections or other immune events were documented during collection. The data were taken from a study of identifying expanded T cells in peripheral blood. Germline-derived CDR1 and CDR2 are SGHRS and YFSETQ. J gave up 7 bases and V 4 bases, and 9 bases lay outside the gene matches. The CDR3 has 14 residues. Study-level findings and limits: Roughly 1.2 clones differed between technical replicates, versus approximately 16 and 20 over time.

The protocol was immunoSEQ multiplex PCR, while the TCRdb copy is restricted to in-frame clones and leaves out a portion. The sample lists around 120,000 clones, approximately 90% occurring once. This TCR was recovered from a person aged 18 to 70 in good health. Sequenced: blood. V and J are TRBV5-1 and TRBJ2-7, with TRBD1 identical over 9 bases. CDR3 in DNA: TGCGCCAGCAGCCCGGGACAGGGTCTAAGTGAGCAGTACTTC. It is translated as CASSPGQGLSEQYF.